The 21 T cell receptor beta chains below come from one sample, sequenced in a study of CXCR3-negative and CXCR3-positive naive CD8 T cells. Points from the study as a whole: For CXCR3-positive naive cells, TRB CDR3s were more hydrophobic than those of CXCR3-negative naive cells.

Their cognate antigens are unknown. It was by 5' RACE with UMI labels that the TRB cDNA libraries were prepared. From the 5' RACE reads, TCRdb lists one entry per CDR3 protein and no DNA. In total, the table holds some 120,000 distinct CDR3 sequences. Sequences were obtained from naive CXCR3+ CD8+ T cells from blood. Subset defined: CD45RO-CCR7+CD27+CD95- naive CD8+ T cells expressing CXCR3 (TNR3+). These TCRs come from a human donor in good health. Some clones in this sample may be carry-over from other donors' samples.

The chain couples TRBV28 to TRBJ2-7; with no DNA, the TCRdb D assignment of TRBD2 cannot be verified. Germline V CDR1 and CDR2: MDHEN, SYDVKM. The CDR3 has 14 amino acids. The CDR3 sequence is CASGKLGLNYEQYF.

V is TRBV7-9 and J is TRBJ2-7. The germline CDR1 and CDR2 sequences are SEHNR and FQNEAQ (reference sequence). The CDR3 runs to 11 residues. CDR3 loop: CASSHRDEQYF.

The chain is built from TRBV3-1 and TRBJ2-7; the D call of TRBD2 rests on TCRdb alone, since no DNA is present to check it. The CDR3 contains 15 residues. Per germline, CDR1 LGHDT and CDR2 YNNKEL (reference sequence). CDR3 region: CASSRRTSGTYEQYF.

This chain joins TRBV6-4 and TRBJ2-3. Germline values: CDR1 MRHNA, CDR2 SNTAGT. The CDR3 loop spans 15 amino acids. The CDR3 spells CASSVGNTSTDTQYF.

This chain connects TRBV28 to TRBJ1-5; the D call of TRBD1 rests on TCRdb alone, since no DNA is present to check it. This CDR3 is 18 amino acids long. Germline CDR1 and CDR2: MDHEN and SYDVKM. CDR3 sequence: CASSQSSNTGSGNQPQHF. The entire variable domain, with the rest obtained from reference TRBV28 and TRBJ1-5, is as follows: DVKVTQSSRYLVKRTGEKVFLECVQDMDHENMFWYRQDPGLGLRLIYFSYDVKMKEKGDIPEGYSVSREKKERFSLILESASTNQTSMYLCASSQSSNTGSGNQPQHFGDGTRLSIL.

This chain connects TRBV5-1 to TRBJ1-2; without DNA, the TCRdb call of TRBD1 cannot be checked. The germline CDR1 and CDR2 sequences are SGHRS and YFSETQ. The CDR3 is made up of 15 amino acids. This chain's CDR3 is CASSSEGENYYGYTF.

CDR3 loop: CASSSPGLEKLFF. The chain employs TRBV6-6 and TRBJ1-4. The germline V gene has CDR1 MNHNY and CDR2 SVGAGI (reference sequence). This CDR3 is 13 amino acids long.

The chain uses TRBV29-1 and TRBJ2-7; as DNA is missing, the TRBD1 call by TCRdb cannot be tested. Looked up from germline, CDR1 is SQVTM and CDR2 is ANQGSEA. CDR3 size: 11 residues. The CDR3 sequence: CSGGQSYEQYF.

This chain uses TRBV25-1 with TRBJ1-1. CDR1 and CDR2 from the germline V gene are MGHDK and SYGVNS. CDR3 length: 11 residues. CDR3 in amino acids: CASTQNTEAFF.

This chain links TRBV12-3 or TRBV12-4 with TRBJ2-1. The CDR3 length is 11 residues. CDR3: CASSLDNSQFF.

V and J are TRBV6-2 or TRBV6-3 and TRBJ1-1; the TCRdb call, TRBD1, lacks DNA for checking. Germline V gene data show CDR1 as MNHEY and CDR2 as SVGEGT. The CDR3 has 15 amino acids. CDR3 amino acids: CASSNQGTANTEAFF.

The chain combines TRBV27 with TRBJ2-7; there is no DNA to check the TCRdb D call of TRBD1. Germline CDR1 MNHEY, CDR2 SMNVEV (reference sequence). The CDR3 extends over 14 amino acids. The CDR3 region is CASSPTTVAYEQYF.

J is TRBJ1-5 and V is TRBV25-1. CDR3 length equals 11 residues. Per germline, CDR1 MGHDK and CDR2 SYGVNS. CDR3 residues: CASRLPQPQHF.

The rearrangement joins TRBV5-1 to TRBJ2-1; TCRdb indicates TRBD1, and absent DNA this call remains unverified. This CDR3 has 14 residues. Germline lookup yields CDR1 SGHRS and CDR2 YFSETQ. The CDR3 sequence is CASSLGAPGNEQFF.

The chain carries TRBV13 and TRBJ2-7; with no DNA, the TCRdb D assignment of TRBD2 cannot be verified. Germline assignment: CDR1 PRHDT and CDR2 FYEKMQ (reference sequence). The length of the CDR3 is 15 residues. CDR3 amino acids: CASSHPSGGAYEQYF.

The genes are TRBV12-3 or TRBV12-4 and TRBJ2-5; TCRdb proposes TRBD2, but this gene call is untestable without DNA. The CDR3 spans 15 residues. The CDR3 spells CASSQGTSVGETQYF.

V and J are TRBV28 and TRBJ2-1. The germline V gene has CDR1 MDHEN and CDR2 SYDVKM. The CDR3 runs to 13 residues. The chain's CDR3 is CASSLRPPDEQFF.

CDR3 in amino acids: CASSQTTGEETYEQYF. The chain couples TRBV13 to TRBJ2-7; TCRdb selects TRBD1, and the lack of DNA leaves this call unchecked. The CDR3 extends over 16 amino acids. Per germline, CDR1 PRHDT and CDR2 FYEKMQ (reference sequence).

The V and J genes are TRBV28 and TRBJ2-7. The germline V gene encodes CDR1 MDHEN and CDR2 SYDVKM. This CDR3 contains 14 residues. The CDR3 protein is CASSLNLQLYEQYF. The full variable domain, with the rest looked up from reference TRBV28 and TRBJ2-7, is DVKVTQSSRYLVKRTGEKVFLECVQDMDHENMFWYRQDPGLGLRLIYFSYDVKMKEKGDIPEGYSVSREKKERFSLILESASTNQTSMYLCASSLNLQLYEQYFGPGTRLTVT.

The chain has TRBV9 and TRBJ2-7; TCRdb outputs TRBD2, but without DNA this stays unchecked. CDR1 is SGDLS, CDR2 YYNGEE, per germline. The CDR3 runs 15 residues. This CDR3 reads CASSVEAGGPYEQYF. Variable domain in full (rest from reference TRBV9 and TRBJ2-7): DSGVTQTPKHLITATGQRVTLRCSPRSGDLSVYWYQQSLDQGLQFLIQYYNGEERAKGNILERFSAQQFPDLHSELNLSSLELGDSALYFCASSVEAGGPYEQYFGPGTRLTVT.

V is TRBV29-1 and J is TRBJ2-7; the D call of TRBD1 rests on TCRdb alone, since no DNA is present to check it. Germline V gene sequence: CDR1 SQVTM, CDR2 ANQGSEA. This CDR3 comprises 13 residues. The CDR3 here is CSVEQGISYEQYF.